This T cell receptor beta chain emerged from a study of T cell repertoires in cytomegalovirus infection. Study at large: Carrying CMV and the relevant HLA type showed in public TCR beta signatures.

Using its own MiXCR run on the reads, TCRdb lists one record per CDR3 protein. This repertoire shows 200,000 to 250,000 distinct CDR3 sequences, more than 9% found once; its top ten account for 1.5% to 2%. The TCR originated in a human donor in good health (CMV status not recorded). Some clones in this sample may be carry-over from other donors' samples. Sequenced sample: PBMCs.

DNA of the CDR3: TGTGCCAGCAGTTACTCGATGCGGGGGAAGGCGTCCGAGCAGTACTTC. Its translation: CASSYSMRGKASEQYF. This chain joins TRBV6-2 or TRBV6-3 and TRBJ2-7; 7 bases are shared with TRBD2. The CDR3 is made up of 16 amino acids. V lost 0 bases to trimming and J lost 6 bases; unmatched junction nucleotides: 11. The germline CDR1 and CDR2 sequences are MNHEY and SVGEGT.